One T cell receptor beta chain is described in this entry. It lacks a known antigen. The data originate from a study of human CD8 memory T cell subsets (dated by TCRdb to about 2020). Regarding the complete study: To assess clonal relationships, the TCRbeta repertoires of stem-like (TSTEM), progenitor exhausted-like (TPEX) and effector memory CD8+ T cell subsets were compared. Six donors each provided TSTEM, TPEX and effector memory subsets, and TCRbeta repertoires were obtained from all six. Overall study outcomes, separate from this receptor: TSTEM and TPEX subsets showed similarly high normalized Shannon-Wiener diversity, whereas effector memory subsets were comparatively less diverse. Only TCRbeta chains were sequenced, and repertoire comparisons were based on a handful of donors, with testing performed by paired t-tests and Bonferroni correction. Based on Chao1 estimates, TSTEM subsets appeared to have greater repertoire diversity than TPEX subsets, which may reflect a broader range of specificities. Although both stem-like subsets shared clonotypes with effector memory cells, the overlap between TSTEM and TPEX repertoires was minimal, suggesting distinct antigen spectra for the TSTEM and TPEX subsets.

A Human TCR Profiling Kit was used to prepare UMI-labeled 5' RACE TCRbeta libraries. Every TCRbeta library was prepared in parallel with an identical number of PCR cycles. The study's processing was this. Each TCRbeta library contained between about 2,600 and 20,000 functional CDR3beta clonotypes. MIGEC 1.2.9 handled UMI extraction and consensus assembly, with a minimum of three reads required per UMI. MiXCR 3.0.3 was used to extract in-frame CDR3beta repertoires. Diversity metrics were computed in VDJtools 1.2.1 after downsampling each sample to 42,000 randomly selected UMIs. For the top 3,000 clones of each sample pair, the repertoire overlap metrics D, R and F2 were calculated in VDJtools. The reads, reprocessed by TCRdb, yield one row per CDR3 protein sequence and no DNA. TCRdb assigned the V and J calls; the authors' analysis was not used. The sample table on file contains more than 7,500 distinct CDR3 sequences. Under 25% of the sample is held by the ten biggest clonotypes.

Peripheral blood mononuclear cells were isolated from healthy donor buffy coats by density gradient separation. The study enriched total CD8+ T cells through negative magnetic separation using EasySep or MojoSort CD8+ T cell isolation kits. For each subset, total RNA was extracted using an RNeasy Mini Kit from duplicate vials of 150,000 sorted CD8+ T cells. The PBMCs were used fresh or after being cryopreserved in fetal bovine serum with approximately 9.6% DMSO. Fluorescence-activated cell sorting on a FACSAria III was used to sort the CD8+ T cell subsets to purity. The CDR3 starts with the cysteine, ends with the phenylalanine, and has 17 residues. No DNA appears here. Per the germline V gene (reference sequence), SEHNR is the CDR1 and FQNEAQ is the CDR2.

This TCR was recovered from a human donor in good health. The sample taken for sequencing was CD8+ T cells from PBMCs. The sequence links TRBV7-9 to TRBJ2-7; TCRdb lists TRBD2, though no DNA is available to test this call. The CDR3 corresponds to CASTTTHSGRPPYEQYF.